This entry describes one T cell receptor (beta chain). This clone showed up many times. Its antigen specificity is not known. No base quality values were provided; no much bigger clone lies one nucleotide off. Libraries were constructed by PCR. The instrument was an Illumina HiSeq 4000. High-throughput sequencing was used to profile the CDR3 region of the TCR beta-chain in every patient. For the original study's pipeline: The researchers built a classifier to tell apart papillary thyroid cancer patients with distant metastasis, based on CDR3 differences among clinicopathological groups. The Shannon index was used to measure repertoire diversity, and the Morisita-Horn index was used to measure how similar tumor and blood repertoires were. TCRdb reprocessing: public reads trimmed at Q25 with fastp, clones called with MiXCR, in-frame beta chains kept. The V and J calls follow TCRdb's processing rather than the paper's. A total of 35,000 to 45,000 clones appear in this sample, 12% of them only once. 9% of the sample rests with the top ten.

This specimen comes from a study of metastatic and nonmetastatic thyroid tumors (dated by TCRdb to between 2020 and 2021). Background for the entire study: Repertoires from peripheral blood and from tumor or nodule tissue samples of malignant and benign thyroid patients were compared.

What the research found in general, with its limitations: TCR beta diversity was reported as significantly higher in malignant tumors than in benign nodules, in both blood and tumor samples.

V and J lose 0 bases and 0 bases, and a span of 9 bases separates them. The germline V gene (reference sequence) yields LNHDA for CDR1 and SQIVND for CDR2. The CDR3 covers 17 residues, taking in both the cysteine and the phenylalanine. CDR3 DNA is the only sequence kept; it has 51 bases, read in frame from the first base. No treatment had been received by any patient before thyroid surgery. Using T-cell receptor beta sequencing, the study looked back at clinical samples from patients collected from the early 2010s to the late 2010s. The sequence was obtained from a male donor with papillary thyroid cancer or a benign thyroid nodule (not recorded which). Some clones in this sample may be carry-over from other donors' samples. Input material: blood. The V gene is TRBV19 and the J gene is TRBJ2-6; the D gene lacks a confident call. The CDR3 corresponds to CASSIDRALSGANVLTF. The DNA is TGTGCCAGTAGTATAGATCGAGCCCTCTCTGGGGCCAACGTCCTGACTTTC.